This paragraph covers one T cell receptor (beta chain) sequence. This sample was included in a study of blood T cell repertoires in COVID-19. On the study more broadly: PBMCs, B-cell-depleted T cells, or T cells were the source of the cDNA or gDNA that made up the material.

The V end was cut by 1 base, the J end by 6 bases, with 15 bases between. The germline gives CDR1 LGHDT, CDR2 YNNKEL (reference sequence). This CDR3 has 15 residues. Assay used: immunoSEQ multiplex PCR; TCRdb lists only in-frame clones, some missing. The sample yields around 250,000 clones, 65% to 90% seen once. The chain couples TRBV3-1 (or the pseudogene TRBV3-2) to TRBJ1-1; tentative D call: TRBD1 (6 bases). The receptor was derived from a woman between 50 and 59 years old with acute COVID-19. Material for sequencing was PBMCs or T cells enriched from blood (not recorded which). The CDR3 region is CASSQVTGLAPEAFF. CDR3 DNA: TGTGCCAGCAGCCAAGTGACAGGTTTGGCACCTGAAGCTTTCTTT.